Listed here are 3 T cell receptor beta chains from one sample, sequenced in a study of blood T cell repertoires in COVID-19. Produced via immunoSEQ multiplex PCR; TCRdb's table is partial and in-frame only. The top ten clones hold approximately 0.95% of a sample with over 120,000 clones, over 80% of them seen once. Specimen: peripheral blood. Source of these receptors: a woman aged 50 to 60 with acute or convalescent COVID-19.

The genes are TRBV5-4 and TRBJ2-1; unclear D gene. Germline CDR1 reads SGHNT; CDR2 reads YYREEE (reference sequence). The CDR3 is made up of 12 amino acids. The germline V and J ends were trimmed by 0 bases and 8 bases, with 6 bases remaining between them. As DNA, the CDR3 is TGTGCCAGCAGCTTGGACTCCCATGAGCAGTTCTTC. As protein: CASSLDSHEQFF.

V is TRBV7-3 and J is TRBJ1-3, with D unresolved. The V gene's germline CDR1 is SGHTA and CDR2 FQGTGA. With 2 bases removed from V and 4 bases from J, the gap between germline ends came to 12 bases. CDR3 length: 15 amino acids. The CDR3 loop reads CASSLDHGRGNTIYF. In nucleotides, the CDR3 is TGTGCCAGCAGCTTAGATCATGGCAGAGGAAACACCATATATTTT.

As DNA, the CDR3 is TGTGCCAGCAGCTCTGGGGCCCACACTGAAGCTTTCTTT. The encoded protein is CASSSGAHTEAFF. V usage is TRBV7-3 and J usage is TRBJ1-1; D is possibly TRBD1 (5 bases). V lost 4 bases and J lost 3, with 9 bases in between. The CDR3 contains 13 residues. CDR1 is SGHTA, CDR2 FQGTGA, per germline. Full variable domain (missing parts from reference TRBV7-3 and TRBJ1-1): GAGVSQTPSNKVTEKGKYVELRCDPISGHTALYWYRQSLGQGPEFLIYFQGTGAADDSGLPNDRFFAVRPEGSVSTLKIQRTERGDSAVYLCASSSGAHTEAFFGQGTRLTVV.